This T cell receptor beta chain was identified in a study of beta chain features in type 1 diabetes. Whole-study results and caveats: Insertions were fewer and deletions more numerous at VDJ junctions in type 1 diabetes patients. In cDNA sequencing, cells with high TCR expression could be over-represented. Patients showed naive, central memory and Treg TCRB repertoires that appeared more similar than those of healthy donors.

This CDR3 has 15 residues. CDR1 is SGHVS and CDR2 is FQNEAQ in the germline V gene. The V end lost 6 bases, the J end lost 4 bases, and 17 bases lay between the germline ends. Via CD45RO/CCR7/CD25/CD127/CD95/CD27, cells of the CD4+ naive, central memory, regulatory and stem cell-like memory subsets were sorted. Worth noting for this clone: Its antigen remains unknown.

Reverse transcription of all isolated RNA meant that expressed TCRB transcripts were sequenced. Here immunoSEQ multiplex PCR was the method, and the copy in TCRdb shows in-frame clones only, minus some. Among hundreds of thousands of clones listed, around 13% were seen once. Sequencing used central memory CD4+ T cells from blood. The TCR comes from a man younger than 45 in good health. This chain joins TRBV7-8 and TRBJ2-3, with D perhaps TRBD2 (7 bases). DNA for the CDR3: TGTGCCAGCAGTACTCGGACGGGGGGCGCAGATACGCAGTATTTT. Translating it yields CASSTRTGGADTQYF.